This TCR beta chain was sequenced during a study of OX40 agonist ivuxolimab in advanced cancers. Study as a whole: Partial responses, seen in three patients, involved one hepatocellular carcinoma and two cutaneous melanomas.

The study, taken as a whole, reports: In CD8+ T cells, expanded clones were on average more numerous than in CD4+. No antigen was identified for the clonally expanded peripheral T cells. Relatively little clonal expansion, among the lowest observed, appeared in partial responders at 0.1-3.0 mg/kg.

V shed 4 bases, J shed 4 bases, and the junction held 7 bases outside the gene matches. Germline assignment: CDR1 SGHVS and CDR2 FQNEAQ. The CDR3 totals 15 residues. Comment on this clone: Antigen unknown.

TCRdb's table, derived via immunoSEQ multiplex PCR, lists solely in-frame clones and lacks some. The sample holds roughly 77,000 clones, 84% seen once. The sample was CD4+ or CD8+ T cells sorted from blood, taken in a trial of the OX40 agonist ivuxolimab. The J gene is TRBJ2-7, the V gene TRBV7-8; 10 nucleotides line up with TRBD2. This TCR was sampled from an adult with an advanced solid tumor such as melanoma, head and neck, liver or kidney cancer. The CDR3 is CASSSDTSGVYEQYF. The CDR3 DNA reads as TGTGCCAGCAGCTCCGATACTAGCGGGGTTTACGAGCAGTACTTC.